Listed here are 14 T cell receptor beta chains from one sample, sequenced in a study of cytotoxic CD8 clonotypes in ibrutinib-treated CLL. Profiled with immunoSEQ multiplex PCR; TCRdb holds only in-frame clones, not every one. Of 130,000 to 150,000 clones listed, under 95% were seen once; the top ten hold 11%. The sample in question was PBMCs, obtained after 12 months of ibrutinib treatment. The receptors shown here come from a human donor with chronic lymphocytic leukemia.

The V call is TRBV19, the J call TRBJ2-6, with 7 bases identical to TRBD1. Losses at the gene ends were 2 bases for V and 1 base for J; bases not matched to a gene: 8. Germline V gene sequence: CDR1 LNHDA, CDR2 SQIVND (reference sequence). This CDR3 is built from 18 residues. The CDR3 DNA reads TGTGCCAGTAGTATAAGGGGGCTCCTAATTTCTGGGGCCAACGTCCTGACTTTC. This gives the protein CASSIRGLLISGANVLTF.

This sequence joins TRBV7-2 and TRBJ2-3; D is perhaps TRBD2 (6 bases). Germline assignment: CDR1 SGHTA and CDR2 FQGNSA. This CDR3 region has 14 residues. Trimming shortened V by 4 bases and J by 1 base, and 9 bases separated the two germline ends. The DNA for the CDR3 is TGTGCCAGCAGCTCGAGCGGGCGCACAGATACGCAGTATTTT. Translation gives CASSSSGRTDTQYF.

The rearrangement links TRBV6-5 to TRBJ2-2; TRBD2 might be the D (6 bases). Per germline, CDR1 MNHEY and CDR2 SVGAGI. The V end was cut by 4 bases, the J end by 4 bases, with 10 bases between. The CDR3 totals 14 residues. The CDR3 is CASSFGGGTGELFF. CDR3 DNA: TGTGCCAGCAGTTTTGGGGGAGGCACCGGGGAGCTGTTTTTT.

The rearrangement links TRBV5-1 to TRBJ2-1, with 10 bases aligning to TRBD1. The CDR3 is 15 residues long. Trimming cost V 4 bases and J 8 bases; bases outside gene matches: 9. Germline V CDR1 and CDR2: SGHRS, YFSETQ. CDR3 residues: CASSPTGQGTDEQFF. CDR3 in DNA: TGCGCCAGCAGCCCGACGGGACAGGGGACCGATGAGCAGTTCTTC.

The CDR3 sequence: CASSSTRQGPDYEQYF. CDR3 DNA sequence: TGTGCCAGCAGTTCCACTCGACAGGGTCCCGATTACGAGCAGTACTTC. The genes are TRBV28 and TRBJ2-7; 7 positions match TRBD1. Germline V gene data show CDR1 as MDHEN and CDR2 as SYDVKM. This CDR3 has 16 residues. Trimming removed 4 bases from V and 4 bases from J; junction bases left unmatched: 13.

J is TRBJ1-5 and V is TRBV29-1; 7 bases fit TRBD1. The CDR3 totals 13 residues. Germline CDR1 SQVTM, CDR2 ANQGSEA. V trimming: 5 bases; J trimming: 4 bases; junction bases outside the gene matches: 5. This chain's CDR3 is CSVRQGGNQPQHF. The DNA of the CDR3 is TGCAGCGTTAGACAGGGAGGGAATCAGCCCCAGCATTTT.

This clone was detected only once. The chain's CDR3 is CASSLSGQDYNEQFF. Here the CDR3 DNA reads TGCGCCAGCAGCTTGTCCGGACAGGACTACAATGAGCAGTTCTTC. The V call is TRBV5-1, the J call TRBJ2-1; the match to TRBD1 covers 7 bases. The V segment lost 1 base and the J segment 3 bases; nucleotides outside the gene matches: 4. The CDR3 has 15 amino acids. Germline V gives CDR1 SGHRS, CDR2 YFSETQ.

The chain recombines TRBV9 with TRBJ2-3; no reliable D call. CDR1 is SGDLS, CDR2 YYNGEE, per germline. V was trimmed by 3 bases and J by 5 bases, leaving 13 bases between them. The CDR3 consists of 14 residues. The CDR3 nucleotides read TGTGCCAGCAGCGCCGACCCTAGTAGAGATACGCAGTATTTT. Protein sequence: CASSADPSRDTQYF.

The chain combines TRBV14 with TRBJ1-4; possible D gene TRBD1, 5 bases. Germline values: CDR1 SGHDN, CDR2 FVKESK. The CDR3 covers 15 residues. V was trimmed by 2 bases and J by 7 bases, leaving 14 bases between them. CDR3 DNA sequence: TGTGCCAGCAGCCAAAGGCCGGGACCAGGTGAAAAACTGTTTTTT. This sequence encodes CASSQRPGPGEKLFF.

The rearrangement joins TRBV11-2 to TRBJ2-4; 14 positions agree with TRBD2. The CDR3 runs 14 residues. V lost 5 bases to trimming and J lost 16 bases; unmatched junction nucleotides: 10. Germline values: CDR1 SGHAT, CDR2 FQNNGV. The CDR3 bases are TGTGCCAGCAGCCACGGGACTAGCGGGAGACGGGAATACTTC. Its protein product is CASSHGTSGRREYF. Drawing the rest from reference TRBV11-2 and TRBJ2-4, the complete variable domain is EAGVAQSPRYKIIEKRQSVAFWCNPISGHATLYWYQQILGQGPKLLIQFQNNGVVDDSQLPKDRFSAERLKGVDSTLKIQPAKLEDSAVYLCASSHGTSGRREYFGAGTRLSVL.

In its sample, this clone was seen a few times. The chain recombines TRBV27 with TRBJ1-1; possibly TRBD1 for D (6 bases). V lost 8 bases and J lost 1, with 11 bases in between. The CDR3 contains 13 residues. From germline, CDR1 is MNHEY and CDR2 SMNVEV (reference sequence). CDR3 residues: CASRIQGNTEAFF. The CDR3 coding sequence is TGTGCCAGCCGCATACAGGGGAACACTGAAGCTTTCTTT.

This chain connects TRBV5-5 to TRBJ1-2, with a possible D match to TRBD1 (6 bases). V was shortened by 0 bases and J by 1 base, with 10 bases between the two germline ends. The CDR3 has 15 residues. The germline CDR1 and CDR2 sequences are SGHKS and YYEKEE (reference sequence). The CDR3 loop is CASSLEGGLNYGYTF. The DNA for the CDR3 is TGTGCCAGCAGCTTGGAGGGGGGCCTTAACTATGGCTACACCTTC.

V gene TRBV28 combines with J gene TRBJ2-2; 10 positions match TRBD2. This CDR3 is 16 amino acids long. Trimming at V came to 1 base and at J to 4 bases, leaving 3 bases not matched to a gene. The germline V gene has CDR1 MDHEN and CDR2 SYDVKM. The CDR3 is CASSLLAGGLTGELFF. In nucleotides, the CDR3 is TGTGCCAGCAGTTTATTAGCGGGAGGTCTCACCGGGGAGCTGTTTTTT.

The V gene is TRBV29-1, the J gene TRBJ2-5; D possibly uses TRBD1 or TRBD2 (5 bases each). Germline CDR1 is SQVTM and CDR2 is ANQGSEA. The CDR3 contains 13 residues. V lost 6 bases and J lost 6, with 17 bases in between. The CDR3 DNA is TGCAGCGTAACGGGACCCAAGGGGAAGACCCAGTACTTC. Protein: CSVTGPKGKTQYF.